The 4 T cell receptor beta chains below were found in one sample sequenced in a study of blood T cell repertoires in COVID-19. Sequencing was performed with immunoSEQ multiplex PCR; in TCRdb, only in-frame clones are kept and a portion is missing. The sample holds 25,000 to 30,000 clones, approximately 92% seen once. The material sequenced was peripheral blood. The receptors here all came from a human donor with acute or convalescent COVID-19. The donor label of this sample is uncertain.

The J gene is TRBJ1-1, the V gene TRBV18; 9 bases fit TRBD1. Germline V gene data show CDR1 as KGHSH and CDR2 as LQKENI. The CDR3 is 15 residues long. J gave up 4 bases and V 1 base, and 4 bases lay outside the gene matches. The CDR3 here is CASSPRQGDATEAFF. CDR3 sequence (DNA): TGTGCCAGCTCACCACGACAGGGGGATGCCACTGAAGCTTTCTTT.

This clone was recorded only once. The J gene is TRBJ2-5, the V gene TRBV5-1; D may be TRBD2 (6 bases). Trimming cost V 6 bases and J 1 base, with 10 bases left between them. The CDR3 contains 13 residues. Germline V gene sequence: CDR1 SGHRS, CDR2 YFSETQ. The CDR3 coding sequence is TGCGCCAGCAATAGCGGTACCCAAGAGACCCAGTACTTC. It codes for CASNSGTQETQYF. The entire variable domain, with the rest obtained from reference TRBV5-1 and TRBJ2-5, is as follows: KAGVTQTPRYLIKTRGQQVTLSCSPISGHRSVSWYQQTPGQGLQFLFEYFSETQRNKGNFPGRFSGRQFSNSRSEMNVSTLELGDSALYLCASNSGTQETQYFGPGTRLLVL.

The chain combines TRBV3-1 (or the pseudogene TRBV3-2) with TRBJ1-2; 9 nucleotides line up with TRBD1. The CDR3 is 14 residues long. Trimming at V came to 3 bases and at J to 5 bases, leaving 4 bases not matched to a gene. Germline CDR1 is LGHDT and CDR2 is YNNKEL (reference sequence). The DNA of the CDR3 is TGTGCCAGCAGCCAGGACAGGGGATGGTATGGCTACACCTTC. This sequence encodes CASSQDRGWYGYTF.

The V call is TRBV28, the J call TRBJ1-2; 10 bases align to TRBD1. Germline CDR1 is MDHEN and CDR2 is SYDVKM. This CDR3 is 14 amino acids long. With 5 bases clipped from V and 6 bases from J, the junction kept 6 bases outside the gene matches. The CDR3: CASSPSTGGHGYTF. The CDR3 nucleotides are TGTGCCAGCAGTCCTTCGACAGGGGGCCATGGCTACACCTTC.